Listed below are T cell receptor beta chains from one sample, sequenced in a study of T cell responses to AZD1222 COVID-19 vaccine. TCRdb keeps only in-frame clones here, not all; method: immunoSEQ multiplex PCR. The sample contains about 130,000 clones, over 85% of which appear only once. Sequencing was performed on peripheral blood, taken on day 0 of AZD1222 vaccination. The source of these receptors is an adult in good health. Both conserved end residues are part of each CDR3. Each record gives: D gene, CDR3 length, V gene, clone size, J gene, CDR3 DNA, CDR3 protein. The D gene is left open where the match is weak. Some rows mark clone size as missing; the rest say once, few, many or name a class of expanded clone.

-	13	TRBV6-5	-	TRBJ2-7	TGTGCCAGCAGGGCAGGGGCCTCCTACGAGCAGTACTTC	CASRAGASYEQYF
TRBD2	16	TRBV30	-	TRBJ2-3	TGTGCCTGGAGTGTACTTAGCGGGGCTAGCACAGATACGCAGTATTTT	CAWSVLSGASTDTQYF
-	15	TRBV6-2/TRBV6-3	-	TRBJ2-1	TGTGCCAGCAGCCCCAGGGCGGCGATCATCAATGAGCAGTTCTTC	CASSPRAAIINEQFF
-	14	TRBV7-2	-	TRBJ1-1	TGTGCCAGCAGGGTCCCTGGACGGAACACTGAAGCTTTCTTT	CASRVPGRNTEAFF
TRBD2	16	TRBV5-4	-	TRBJ2-7	TGTGCCAGCAGCTTGGGTCCCACTAGCGGGGTTTACGAGCAGTACTTC	CASSLGPTSGVYEQYF
TRBD1	14	TRBV6-5	once	TRBJ1-2	TGTGCCAGCAGTTACTCGGGACAGGGCTATGGCTACACCTTC	CASSYSGQGYGYTF
-	15	TRBV3-1/TRBV3-2	-	TRBJ1-3	TGTGCCAGCAGCCAAGATCCGGGGGTCGGAAACACCATATATTTT	CASSQDPGVGNTIYF
TRBD1	15	TRBV2	-	TRBJ1-5	TGTGCCAGCAGAAGCGGGACAGGGGGCGGTGGGCCCCAGCATTTT	CASRSGTGGGGPQHF
-	17	TRBV7-9	once	TRBJ2-2	TGTGCCAGCAGCTCCGAGGGGGGCCACCTTAACACCGGGGAGCTGTTTTTT	CASSSEGGHLNTGELFF
TRBD2	11	TRBV10-3	-	TRBJ2-1	TGTGCCATAACTCCGGGGGGGGAGCAGTTCTTC	CAITPGGEQFF
TRBD1	16	TRBV6-5	once	TRBJ2-2	TGTGCCAGCAGTTACCTTAGACAGGGGCGCGGCGGGGAGCTGTTTTTT	CASSYLRQGRGGELFF
TRBD1	12	TRBV5-1	-	TRBJ2-7	TGCGCCAGCAGGGACAGGGGGTACGAGCAGTACTTC	CASRDRGYEQYF
-	16	TRBV5-1	-	TRBJ2-1	TGCGCCAGCAGCTTTGGCGGGGCAGCGTCTTACAATGAGCAGTTCTTC	CASSFGGAASYNEQFF
TRBD1	14	TRBV6-6	-	TRBJ2-1	TGTGCCAGCTGTTGGGACAGGGCCTACAATGAGCAGTTCTTC	CASCWDRAYNEQFF
TRBD1	16	TRBV7-2	-	TRBJ1-4	TGTGCCAGCAGCGTATTACCGGGACAGCTAAATGAAAAACTGTTTTTT	CASSVLPGQLNEKLFF